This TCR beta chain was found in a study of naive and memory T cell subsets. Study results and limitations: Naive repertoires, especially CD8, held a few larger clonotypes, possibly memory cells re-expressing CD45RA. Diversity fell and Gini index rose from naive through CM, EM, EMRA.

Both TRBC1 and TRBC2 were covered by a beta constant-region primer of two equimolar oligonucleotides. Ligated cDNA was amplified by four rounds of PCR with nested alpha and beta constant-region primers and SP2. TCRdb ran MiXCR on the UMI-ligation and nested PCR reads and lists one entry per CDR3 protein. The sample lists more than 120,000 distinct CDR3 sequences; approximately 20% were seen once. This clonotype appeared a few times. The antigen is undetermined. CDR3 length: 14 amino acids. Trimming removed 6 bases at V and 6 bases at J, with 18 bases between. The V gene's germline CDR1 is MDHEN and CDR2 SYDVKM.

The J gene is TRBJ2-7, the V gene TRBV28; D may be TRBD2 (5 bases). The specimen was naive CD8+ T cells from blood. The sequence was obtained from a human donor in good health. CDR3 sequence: CASSPTNAGGEQYF. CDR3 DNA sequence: TGTGCCAGCAGCCCTACCAATGCGGGTGGCGAGCAGTACTTC. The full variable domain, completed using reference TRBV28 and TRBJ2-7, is DVKVTQSSRYLVKRTGEKVFLECVQDMDHENMFWYRQDPGLGLRLIYFSYDVKMKEKGDIPEGYSVSREKKERFSLILESASTNQTSMYLCASSPTNAGGEQYFGPGTRLTVT.